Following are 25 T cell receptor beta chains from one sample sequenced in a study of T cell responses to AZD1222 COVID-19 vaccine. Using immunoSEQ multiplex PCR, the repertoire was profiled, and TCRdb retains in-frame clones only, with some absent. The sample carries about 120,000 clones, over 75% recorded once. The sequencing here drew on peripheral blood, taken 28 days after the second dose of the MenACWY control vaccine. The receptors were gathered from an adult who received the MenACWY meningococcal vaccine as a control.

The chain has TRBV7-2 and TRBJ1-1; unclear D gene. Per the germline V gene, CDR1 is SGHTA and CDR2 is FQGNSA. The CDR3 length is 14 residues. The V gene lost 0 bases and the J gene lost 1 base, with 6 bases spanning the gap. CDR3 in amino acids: CASSLAGPNTEAFF. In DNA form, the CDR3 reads TGTGCCAGCAGCTTAGCCGGACCGAACACTGAAGCTTTCTTT.

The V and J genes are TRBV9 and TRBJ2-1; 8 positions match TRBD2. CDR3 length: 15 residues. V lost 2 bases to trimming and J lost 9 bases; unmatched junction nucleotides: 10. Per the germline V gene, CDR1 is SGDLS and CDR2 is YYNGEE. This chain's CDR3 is CASSVIREGQGEQFF. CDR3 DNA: TGTGCCAGCAGCGTTATCCGGGAGGGCCAGGGTGAGCAGTTCTTC. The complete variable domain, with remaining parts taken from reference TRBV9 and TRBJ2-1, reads DSGVTQTPKHLITATGQRVTLRCSPRSGDLSVYWYQQSLDQGLQFLIQYYNGEERAKGNILERFSAQQFPDLHSELNLSSLELGDSALYFCASSVIREGQGEQFFGPGTRLTVL.

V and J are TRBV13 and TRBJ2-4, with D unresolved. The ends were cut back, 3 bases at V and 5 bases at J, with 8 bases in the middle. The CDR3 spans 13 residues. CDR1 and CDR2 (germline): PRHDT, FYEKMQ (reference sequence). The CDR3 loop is CASSLDAQNIQYF. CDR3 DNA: TGTGCCAGCAGCTTGGACGCTCAAAACATTCAGTACTTC.

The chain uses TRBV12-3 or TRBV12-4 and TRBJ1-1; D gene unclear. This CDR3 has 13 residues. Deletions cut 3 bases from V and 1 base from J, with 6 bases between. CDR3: CASSLAENTEAFF. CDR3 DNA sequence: TGTGCCAGCAGTTTGGCAGAGAACACTGAAGCTTTCTTT.

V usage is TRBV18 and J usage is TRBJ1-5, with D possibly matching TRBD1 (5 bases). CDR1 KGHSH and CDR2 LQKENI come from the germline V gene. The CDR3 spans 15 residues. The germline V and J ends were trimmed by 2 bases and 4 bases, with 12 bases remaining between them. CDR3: CASSPGQGGNQPQHF. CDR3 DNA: TGTGCCAGCTCACCAGGGCAGGGAGGGAATCAGCCCCAGCATTTT.

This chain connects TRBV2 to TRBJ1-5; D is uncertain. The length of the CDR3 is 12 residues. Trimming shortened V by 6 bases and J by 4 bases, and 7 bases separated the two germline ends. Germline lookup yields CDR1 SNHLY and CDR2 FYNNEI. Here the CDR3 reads CASRRQNQPQHF. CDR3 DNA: TGTGCCAGCAGACGGCAGAATCAGCCCCAGCATTTT. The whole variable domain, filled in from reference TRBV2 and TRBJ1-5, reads EPEVTQTPSHQVTQMGQEVILRCVPISNHLYFYWYRQILGQKVEFLVSFYNNEISEKSEIFDDQFSVERPDGSNFTLKIRSTKLEDSAMYFCASRRQNQPQHFGDGTRLSIL.

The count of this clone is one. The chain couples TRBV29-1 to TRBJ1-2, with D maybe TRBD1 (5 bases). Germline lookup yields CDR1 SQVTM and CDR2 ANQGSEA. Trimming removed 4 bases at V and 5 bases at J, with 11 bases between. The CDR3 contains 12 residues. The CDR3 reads CSVGVGEYGYTF. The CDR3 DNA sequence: TGCAGCGTTGGAGTGGGGGAATATGGCTACACCTTC. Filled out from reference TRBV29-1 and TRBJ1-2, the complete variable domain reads SAVISQKPSRDICQRGTSLTIQCQVDSQVTMMFWYRQQPGQSLTLIATANQGSEATYESGFVIDKFPISRPNLTFSTLTVSNMSPEDSSIYLCSVGVGEYGYTFGSGTRLTVV.

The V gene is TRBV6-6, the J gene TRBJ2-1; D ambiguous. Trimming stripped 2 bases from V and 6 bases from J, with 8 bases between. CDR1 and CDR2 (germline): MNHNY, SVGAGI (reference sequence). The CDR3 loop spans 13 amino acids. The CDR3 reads CASSYEGSNEQFF. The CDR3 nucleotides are TGTGCCAGCAGTTACGAAGGAAGCAATGAGCAGTTCTTC.

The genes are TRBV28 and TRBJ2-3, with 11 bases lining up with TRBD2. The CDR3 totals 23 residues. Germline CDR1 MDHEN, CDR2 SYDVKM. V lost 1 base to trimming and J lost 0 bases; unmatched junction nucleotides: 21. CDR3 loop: CASSLYAPRTSGRAHTSTDTQYF. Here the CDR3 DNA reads TGTGCCAGCAGTTTATATGCCCCTAGGACTAGCGGGCGAGCCCATACAAGCACAGATACGCAGTATTTT.

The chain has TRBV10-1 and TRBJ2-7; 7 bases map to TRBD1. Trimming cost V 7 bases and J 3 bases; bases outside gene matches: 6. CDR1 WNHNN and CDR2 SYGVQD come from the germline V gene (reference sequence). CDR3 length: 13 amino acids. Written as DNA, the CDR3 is TGCGCCAGCACGCGGACAGGCCACTACGAGCAGTACTTC. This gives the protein CASTRTGHYEQYF.

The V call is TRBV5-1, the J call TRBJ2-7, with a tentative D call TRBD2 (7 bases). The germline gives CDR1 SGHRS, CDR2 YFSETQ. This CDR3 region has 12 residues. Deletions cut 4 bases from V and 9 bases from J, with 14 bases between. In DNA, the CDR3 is TGCGCCAGCAGCCCCGAGGGGGAGGGGCAGTACTTC. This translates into CASSPEGEGQYF.

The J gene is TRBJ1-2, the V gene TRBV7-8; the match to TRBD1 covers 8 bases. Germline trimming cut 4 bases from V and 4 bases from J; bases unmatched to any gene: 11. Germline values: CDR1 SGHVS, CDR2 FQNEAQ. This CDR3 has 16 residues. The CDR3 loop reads CASSSEAYGTGYGYTF. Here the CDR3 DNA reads TGTGCCAGCAGCTCAGAGGCCTACGGGACAGGCTATGGCTACACCTTC.

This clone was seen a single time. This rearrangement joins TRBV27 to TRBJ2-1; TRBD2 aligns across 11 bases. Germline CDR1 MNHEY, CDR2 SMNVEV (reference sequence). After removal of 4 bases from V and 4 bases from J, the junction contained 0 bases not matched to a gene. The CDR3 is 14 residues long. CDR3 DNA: TGTGCCAGCAGTTCTAGCGGGAGGTACAATGAGCAGTTCTTC. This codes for CASSSSGRYNEQFF.

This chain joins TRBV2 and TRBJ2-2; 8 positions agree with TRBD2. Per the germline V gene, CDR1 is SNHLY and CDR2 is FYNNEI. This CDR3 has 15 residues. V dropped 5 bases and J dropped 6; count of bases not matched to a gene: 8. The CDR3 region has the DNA TGTGCCAGCAGTAGGTCGGGAGGGGAGGCCGGGGAGCTGTTTTTT. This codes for CASSRSGGEAGELFF.

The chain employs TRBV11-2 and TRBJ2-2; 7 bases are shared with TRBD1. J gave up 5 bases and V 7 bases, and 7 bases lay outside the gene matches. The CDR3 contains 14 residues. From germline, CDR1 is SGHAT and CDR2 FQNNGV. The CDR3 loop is CASNGQAITGELFF. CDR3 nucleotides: TGTGCCAGCAACGGACAGGCTATAACCGGGGAGCTGTTTTTT.

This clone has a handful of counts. The CDR3 DNA reads as TGTGCCAGCAGCTCCTCGACAGGCCTACAAGAGACCCAGTACTTC. Its translation: CASSSSTGLQETQYF. This chain uses TRBV5-8 with TRBJ2-5; maybe TRBD1 (6 bases). Germline V gene sequence: CDR1 SGHTS, CDR2 YDEGEE. The V end was cut by 3 bases, the J end by 2 bases, with 14 bases between. This CDR3 region has 15 residues.

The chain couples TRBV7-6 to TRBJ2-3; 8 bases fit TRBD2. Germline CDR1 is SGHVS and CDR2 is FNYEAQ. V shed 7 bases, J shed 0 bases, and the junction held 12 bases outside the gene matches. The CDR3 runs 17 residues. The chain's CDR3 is CASTNPGLAASTDTQYF. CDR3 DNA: TGTGCCAGCACCAACCCTGGACTAGCTGCGAGCACAGATACGCAGTATTTT.

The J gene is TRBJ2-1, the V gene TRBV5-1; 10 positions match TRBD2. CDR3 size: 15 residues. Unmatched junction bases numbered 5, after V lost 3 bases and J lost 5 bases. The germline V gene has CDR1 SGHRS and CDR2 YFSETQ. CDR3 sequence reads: CASSSSAGGDNEQFF. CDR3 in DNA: TGCGCCAGCAGCTCCTCAGCGGGGGGGGACAATGAGCAGTTCTTC.

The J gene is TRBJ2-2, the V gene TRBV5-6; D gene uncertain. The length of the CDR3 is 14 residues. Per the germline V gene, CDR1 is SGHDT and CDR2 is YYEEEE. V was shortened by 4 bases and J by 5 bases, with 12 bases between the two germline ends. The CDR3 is CASSPRPSTGELFF. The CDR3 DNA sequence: TGTGCCAGCAGCCCTAGACCCTCAACCGGGGAGCTGTTTTTT.

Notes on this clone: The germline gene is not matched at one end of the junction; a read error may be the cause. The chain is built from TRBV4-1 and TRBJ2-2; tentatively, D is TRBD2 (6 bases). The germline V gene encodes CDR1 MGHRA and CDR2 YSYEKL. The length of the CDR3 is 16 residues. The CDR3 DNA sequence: TGCGCCAGCAGCCAAGAAGTCCTAGCGAATACCGGGGAGCTGTTTTTT. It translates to CASSQEVLANTGELFF.

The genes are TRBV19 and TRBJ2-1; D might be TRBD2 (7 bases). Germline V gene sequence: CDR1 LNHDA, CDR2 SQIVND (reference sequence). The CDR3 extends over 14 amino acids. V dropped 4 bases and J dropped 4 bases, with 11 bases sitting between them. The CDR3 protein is CASSSGGRYNEQFF. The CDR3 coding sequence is TGTGCCAGTAGTAGCGGGGGCCGATACAATGAGCAGTTCTTC.

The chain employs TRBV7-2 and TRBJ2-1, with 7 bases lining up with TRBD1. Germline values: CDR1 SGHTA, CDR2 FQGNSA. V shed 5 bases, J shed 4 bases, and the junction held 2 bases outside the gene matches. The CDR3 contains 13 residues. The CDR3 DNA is TGTGCCAGCAGCCTACAGGGGTACAATGAGCAGTTCTTC. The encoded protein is CASSLQGYNEQFF.

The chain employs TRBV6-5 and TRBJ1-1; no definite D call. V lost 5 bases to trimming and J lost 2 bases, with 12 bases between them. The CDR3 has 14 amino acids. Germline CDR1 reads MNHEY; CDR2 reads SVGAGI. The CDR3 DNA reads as TGTGCCAGCAGTAATGGACCGCTAAACACTGAAGCTTTCTTT. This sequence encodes CASSNGPLNTEAFF.

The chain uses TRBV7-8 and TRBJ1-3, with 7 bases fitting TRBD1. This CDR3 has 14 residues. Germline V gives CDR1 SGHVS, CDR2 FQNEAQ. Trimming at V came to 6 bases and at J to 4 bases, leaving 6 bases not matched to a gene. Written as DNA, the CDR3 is TGTGCCAGCAGATACAGGGGCGAAGGAAACACCATATATTTT. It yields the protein CASRYRGEGNTIYF.

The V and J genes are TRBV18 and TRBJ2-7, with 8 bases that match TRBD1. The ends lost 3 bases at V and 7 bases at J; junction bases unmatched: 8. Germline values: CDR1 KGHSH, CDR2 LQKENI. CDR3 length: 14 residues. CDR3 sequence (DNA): TGTGCCAGCTCACCGGACAGGGCATTGGGGGAGCAGTACTTC. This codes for CASSPDRALGEQYF.